A single sample gave rise to the 28 T cell receptor beta chains below, sequenced in a study of PD-1 blockade in classical Hodgkin lymphoma. The time point denotes: cycle 4 day 1 (C4D1), after 5 to 7 weeks of nivolumab. Each and every patient relapsed after autologous stem cell transplantation, and patients got differing brentuximab vedotin exposure. Magnetic depletion of unwanted cells isolated CD4+ T cells from thawed PBMCs. TCRdb's table, derived via immunoSEQ multiplex PCR, lists solely in-frame clones and lacks some. The sample consists of about 12,000 clones, roughly 90% of them appearing once. Source: CD4+ T cells from blood, taken before the fourth cycle of nivolumab. These receptors came from a human donor with classical Hodgkin lymphoma.

The rearrangement joins TRBV6-5 to TRBJ2-5; D remains unclear. Per the germline V gene, CDR1 is MNHEY and CDR2 is SVGAGI. V lost 2 bases and J lost 9, with 13 bases in between. This CDR3 spans 13 amino acids. The CDR3 DNA is TGTGCCAGCAGTTACCCCTCGTCTGCCGCCCAGTACTTC. It yields the protein CASSYPSSAAQYF.

The J gene is TRBJ2-7, the V gene TRBV19; D is perhaps TRBD1 or TRBD2 (5 bases each). The CDR3 spans 12 residues. V gave up 10 bases and J gave up 4 bases, with 14 bases separating them. CDR1 and CDR2 from the germline V gene are LNHDA and SQIVND (reference sequence). The CDR3 sequence: CATQNEGYEQYF. CDR3 in DNA: TGTGCCACTCAAAATGAGGGGTACGAGCAGTACTTC.

V is TRBV5-1 and J is TRBJ2-3, with 11 nucleotides matching TRBD2. V dropped 2 bases and J dropped 4; count of bases not matched to a gene: 3. The length of the CDR3 is 15 residues. Germline values: CDR1 SGHRS, CDR2 YFSETQ. CDR3 sequence: CASSFLAGGADTQYF. CDR3 in DNA: TGCGCCAGCAGCTTCCTAGCGGGGGGCGCAGATACGCAGTATTTT.

The chain joins TRBV5-1 to TRBJ1-3; D possibly corresponds to TRBD1 (5 bases). Trimming cost V 0 bases and J 1 base, with 8 bases left between them. Germline V gene data show CDR1 as SGHRS and CDR2 as YFSETQ. This CDR3 region has 15 residues. The CDR3 DNA sequence: TGCGCCAGCAGCTTGGCAAGGGGTTCTGGAAACACCATATATTTT. This encodes CASSLARGSGNTIYF. The variable domain in full, with the rest retrieved from reference TRBV5-1 and TRBJ1-3, is KAGVTQTPRYLIKTRGQQVTLSCSPISGHRSVSWYQQTPGQGLQFLFEYFSETQRNKGNFPGRFSGRQFSNSRSEMNVSTLELGDSALYLCASSLARGSGNTIYFGEGSWLTVV.

This clone was found a few times. This CDR3 is CASSLTGRVNEQYF. CDR3 coding DNA: TGTGCCAGCAGCTTGACGGGTAGGGTCAACGAGCAGTACTTC. J is TRBJ2-7 and V is TRBV5-4; D remains ambiguous. This CDR3 region has 14 residues. The V and J ends lost 1 base and 5 bases respectively, with 13 bases between them. The V gene's germline CDR1 is SGHNT and CDR2 YYREEE (reference sequence). Full variable domain (rest looked up from reference TRBV5-4 and TRBJ2-7): ETGVTQSPTHLIKTRGQQVTLRCSSQSGHNTVSWYQQALGQGPQFIFQYYREEENGRGNFPPRFSGLQFPNYSSELNVNALELDDSALYLCASSLTGRVNEQYFGPGTRLTVT.

This chain uses TRBV5-4 with TRBJ2-5, with 7 nucleotides matching TRBD1. The CDR3 is made up of 15 amino acids. V was clipped by 2 bases and J by 1 base; unmatched bases: 5. Per germline, CDR1 SGHNT and CDR2 YYREEE (reference sequence). For the CDR3, the DNA is TGTGCCAGCAGCTTAAGGACAGGTGTCCAAGAGACCCAGTACTTC. Protein sequence: CASSLRTGVQETQYF.

The chain links TRBV19 to TRBJ2-5, with D uncertain. Trimming took 3 bases from V and 6 from J, leaving 20 bases between them. Germline CDR1 reads LNHDA; CDR2 reads SQIVND (reference sequence). CDR3 size: 16 residues. This CDR3 is CASSISPAGPEKTQYF. CDR3 coding DNA: TGTGCCAGTAGTATCTCCCCGGCTGGACCTGAGAAGACCCAGTACTTC.

This clone was seen a few times. A read error may produce the germline difference seen at one junction end. The V gene is TRBV6-1, the J gene TRBJ2-3, with D unresolved. Germline V gives CDR1 MNHNS, CDR2 SASEGT. The CDR3 is made up of 15 amino acids. The DNA for the CDR3 is TGTGCCGGCAGAAGATTAGCCTCTAGCACAGATACGCAGTATTTT. This translates into CAGRRLASSTDTQYF.

V is TRBV9 and J is TRBJ2-1; tentative D call: TRBD2 (5 bases). V was shortened by 1 base and J by 3 bases, with 8 bases between the two germline ends. This CDR3 has 14 residues. Germline CDR1 and CDR2: SGDLS and YYNGEE. The CDR3 nucleotides are TGTGCCAGCAGCGTACCCGGGGTCTACAATGAGCAGTTCTTC. It encodes CASSVPGVYNEQFF.

The chain links TRBV6-9 to TRBJ2-7; 7 bases line up with TRBD2. The CDR3 spans 15 residues. Trimming removed 2 bases from V and 3 bases from J; junction bases left unmatched: 7. The germline V gene has CDR1 MNHGY and CDR2 SVAAGI. CDR3 region: CASSYPASGLYEQYF. The DNA of the CDR3 is TGTGCCAGCAGTTATCCGGCTAGCGGTCTCTACGAGCAGTACTTC.

Comment on this clone: At one end the junction does not follow the germline gene, possibly because of a read error. The V gene is TRBV5-1, the J gene TRBJ2-3; 12 positions agree with TRBD2. Per germline, CDR1 SGHRS and CDR2 YFSETQ. This CDR3 is built from 16 residues. The CDR3 spells CASSLGTSGATDAQYF. The CDR3 nucleotides read TGCGCCAGCAGCTTGGGGACTAGCGGGGCCACAGATGCGCAGTATTTT.

The gene calls are TRBV28 and TRBJ1-5; D uncertain. Trimming shortened V by 5 bases and J by 0 bases, and 20 bases separated the two germline ends. CDR3 length equals 18 residues. CDR1 is MDHEN and CDR2 is SYDVKM in the germline V gene. The CDR3 here is CASSVTGYGFNSNQPQHF. CDR3 in DNA: TGTGCCAGCAGTGTCACTGGCTACGGGTTCAATAGCAATCAGCCCCAGCATTTT. Drawing the rest from reference TRBV28 and TRBJ1-5, the complete variable domain is DVKVTQSSRYLVKRTGEKVFLECVQDMDHENMFWYRQDPGLGLRLIYFSYDVKMKEKGDIPEGYSVSREKKERFSLILESASTNQTSMYLCASSVTGYGFNSNQPQHFGDGTRLSIL.

The gene calls are TRBV30 and TRBJ1-4; no firm D call. The CDR3 loop spans 13 amino acids. The V end was cut by 6 bases, the J end by 0 bases, with 8 bases between. From germline, CDR1 is GTSNPN and CDR2 SVGIG (reference sequence). The CDR3 spells CACSDATNEKLFF. The DNA for the CDR3 is TGTGCCTGTTCGGATGCAACTAATGAAAAACTGTTTTTT. The full variable domain, in which reference TRBV30 and TRBJ1-4 provide the parts outside the CDR3, is SQTIHQWPATLVQPVGSPLSLECTVEGTSNPNLYWYRQAAGRGLQLLFYSVGIGQISSEVPQNLSASRPQDRQFILSSKKLLLSDSGFYLCACSDATNEKLFFGSGTQLSVL.

The J gene is TRBJ2-2, the V gene TRBV7-7; TRBD2 matches 10 bases. The germline V gene has CDR1 SSHAT and CDR2 FNYEAQ (reference sequence). The CDR3 has 16 residues. V shed 6 bases and J 4 bases; nucleotides not matched to a gene: 8. The CDR3 spells CASSHTSGDITGELFF. The CDR3 DNA follows: TGTGCCAGCAGTCACACTAGCGGGGATATCACCGGGGAGCTGTTTTTT.

J is TRBJ2-2 and V is TRBV4-1, with D possibly TRBD2 on 6 matching bases. The V gene's germline CDR1 is MGHRA and CDR2 YSYEKL. This CDR3 spans 17 amino acids. Trimming shortened V by 3 bases and J by 4 bases, and 18 bases separated the two germline ends. The CDR3 loop is CASSQIPGLVGTGELFF. CDR3 nucleotides: TGCGCCAGCAGCCAGATACCGGGACTGGTGGGCACCGGGGAGCTGTTTTTT.

This clone has more than one count but fewer than ten. Here the CDR3 reads CASSVDRGTEAFF. The CDR3 DNA reads as TGTGCCAGCAGCGTTGATAGAGGGACTGAAGCTTTCTTT. The chain is built from TRBV11-2 and TRBJ1-1; no firm D call. CDR3 length equals 13 residues. Germline values: CDR1 SGHAT, CDR2 FQNNGV. Trimming shortened V by 5 bases and J by 5 bases, and 12 bases separated the two germline ends.

The chain combines TRBV18 with TRBJ2-3; D gene ambiguous. V gave up 3 bases and J gave up 1 base, with 11 bases separating them. The CDR3 length is 15 residues. Germline CDR1 and CDR2: KGHSH and LQKENI. This chain's CDR3 is CASSPRLEGTDTQYF. The CDR3 nucleotides read TGTGCCAGCTCACCTAGGCTAGAGGGCACAGATACGCAGTATTTT.

CDR3 in DNA: TGCGCCAGCAGCTTGGCCCCCGGGACAGCAAATGAAAAACTGTTTTTT. Its translation is CASSLAPGTANEKLFF. The chain recombines TRBV5-1 with TRBJ1-4, with 7 bases aligning to TRBD1. CDR1 is SGHRS and CDR2 is YFSETQ in the germline V gene. V lost 0 bases, J lost 5 bases, and 7 bases stayed unmatched. The CDR3 has 16 amino acids.

This chain connects TRBV7-8 to TRBJ1-2; possibly TRBD1 for D (6 bases). Trimming took 2 bases from V and 4 from J, leaving 8 bases between them. Germline loops: CDR1 SGHVS, CDR2 FQNEAQ. The length of the CDR3 is 13 residues. CDR3: CASSLTRGYGYTF. The CDR3 region has the DNA TGTGCCAGCAGCTTAACCAGGGGCTATGGCTACACCTTC. The entire variable domain, with the rest obtained from reference TRBV7-8 and TRBJ1-2, is as follows: GAGVSQSPRYKVAKRGQDVALRCDPISGHVSLFWYQQALGQGPEFLTYFQNEAQLDKSGLPSDRFFAERPEGSVSTLKIQRTQQEDSAVYLCASSLTRGYGYTFGSGTRLTVV.

The genes are TRBV5-1 and TRBJ1-6, with TRBD1 identical over 7 bases. This CDR3 comprises 14 residues. Germline CDR1 is SGHRS and CDR2 is YFSETQ. The V segment lost 5 bases and the J segment 10 bases; nucleotides outside the gene matches: 9. The CDR3 DNA is TGCGCCAGCAGGAAGGAGGGGGCGGGGTCACCCCTCCACTTT. This translates into CASRKEGAGSPLHF.

The chain joins TRBV5-1 to TRBJ2-5, with 7 bases aligning to TRBD2. Germline V gene sequence: CDR1 SGHRS, CDR2 YFSETQ. With V trimmed by 2 bases and J by 1 base, 8 bases remained unmatched. This CDR3 spans 16 amino acids. The CDR3 DNA follows: TGCGCCAGCAGCTTCGGGGTGGGAGGGAGCCAAGAGACCCAGTACTTC. It specifies CASSFGVGGSQETQYF.

The chain uses TRBV7-9 and TRBJ1-2; D is perhaps TRBD1 (5 bases). The CDR3 has 15 amino acids. Trimming left V 3 bases short and J 1 base short, with 12 bases between. CDR1 is SEHNR and CDR2 is FQNEAQ in the germline V gene (reference sequence). The CDR3 region has the DNA TGTGCCAGCAGCTTTGGACACAGGATTAACTATGGCTACACCTTC. This encodes CASSFGHRINYGYTF.

V usage is TRBV9 and J usage is TRBJ2-1; TRBD2 agrees at 8 bases. This CDR3 contains 18 residues. Germline V gene data show CDR1 as SGDLS and CDR2 as YYNGEE. Unmatched junction bases numbered 8, after V lost 0 bases and J lost 0 bases. The CDR3 DNA follows: TGTGCCAGCAGCGTAGATGGAGGGACTAGGGCCTCCTACAATGAGCAGTTCTTC. It specifies CASSVDGGTRASYNEQFF.

This clone has a handful of counts. Germline is not matched at one junction end, which may reflect a read error. The chain combines TRBV4-1 with TRBJ1-1; D ambiguous. From germline, CDR1 is MGHRA and CDR2 YSYEKL. The CDR3 is 12 amino acids. The CDR3 DNA follows: TGCGCCAGCAGCCTTCCTGGGCCGGGGAGAGAATTT. It is translated as CASSLPGPGREF.

The CDR3 DNA reads TGTGCCAGCAGCGTAGGGGGGGCTAATGAAAAACTGTTTTTT. Its protein product is CASSVGGANEKLFF. The J gene is TRBJ1-4, the V gene TRBV9, with D possibly TRBD1 on 5 matching bases. With 0 bases removed from V and 3 bases from J, the gap between germline ends came to 6 bases. Germline values: CDR1 SGDLS, CDR2 YYNGEE. This CDR3 spans 14 amino acids.

The chain combines TRBV30 with TRBJ1-6, with 8 bases identical to TRBD1. Looked up from germline, CDR1 is GTSNPN and CDR2 is SVGIG (reference sequence). This CDR3 has 15 residues. With 5 bases clipped from V and 5 bases from J, the junction kept 8 bases outside the gene matches. CDR3 DNA sequence: TGTGCCTGGTGGATCGGACAGGGCGATAATTCACCCCTCCACTTT. This codes for CAWWIGQGDNSPLHF.

The CDR3 region is CASSQGGIKTQYF. The CDR3 bases are TGCGCCAGCAGCCAAGGGGGGATAAAGACCCAGTACTTC. This sequence joins TRBV4-1 and TRBJ2-5; either TRBD1 or TRBD2 may fit D (5 bases each). Germline V CDR1 and CDR2: MGHRA, YSYEKL. With 1 base removed from V and 6 bases from J, the gap between germline ends came to 9 bases. The CDR3 extends over 13 amino acids.

The chain joins TRBV18 to TRBJ2-5; 7 positions match TRBD2. Germline loops: CDR1 KGHSH, CDR2 LQKENI. The CDR3 spans 13 residues. With 6 bases clipped from V and 7 bases from J, the junction kept 8 bases outside the gene matches. The CDR3 protein is CASSPREQGTQYF. CDR3 bases: TGTGCCAGCTCCCCGCGGGAGCAGGGGACCCAGTACTTC.